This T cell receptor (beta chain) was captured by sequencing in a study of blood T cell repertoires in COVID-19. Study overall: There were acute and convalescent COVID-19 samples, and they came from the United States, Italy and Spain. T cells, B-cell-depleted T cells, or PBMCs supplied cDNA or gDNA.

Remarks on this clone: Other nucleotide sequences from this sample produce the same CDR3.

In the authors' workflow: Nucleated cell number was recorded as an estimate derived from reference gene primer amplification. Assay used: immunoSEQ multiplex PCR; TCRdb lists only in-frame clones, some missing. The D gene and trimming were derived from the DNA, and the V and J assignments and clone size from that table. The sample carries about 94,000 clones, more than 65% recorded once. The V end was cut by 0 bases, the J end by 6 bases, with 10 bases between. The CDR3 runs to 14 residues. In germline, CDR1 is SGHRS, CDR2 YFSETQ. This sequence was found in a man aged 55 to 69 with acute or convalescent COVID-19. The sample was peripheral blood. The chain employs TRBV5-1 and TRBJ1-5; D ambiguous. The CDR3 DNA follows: TGCGCCAGCAGCTTGGACGGGGTAGGTCAGCCCCAGCATTTT. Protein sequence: CASSLDGVGQPQHF.